The 16 T cell receptor beta chains below all came from one sample that was sequenced in a study of shared clonotypes between healthy human individuals (dated by TCRdb to about 2020). CD8 naive samples were obtained by positive selection for CCR7 among CD45RO-negative cells, yielding a CD45RA+CCR7+ population from which TemRA cells were excluded. The method behind the library was the immunoSEQ multiplex PCR assay. Entries here come from immuneACCESS through TCRdb and include only in-frame sequences with V and J called. Some clones fail to appear in such tables; in the studies checked, an unresolved V gene covers under half of the shortfall, and the cause of the remainder is unknown. The sample contains 2 million or so clones, about 95% of them found a single time. Clones ranked in the top ten supply 0.9% to 1.3% of the sample. The sample taken for sequencing was naive CD8+ T cells sorted from blood. The meaning of the sample's cell subset or site label: CD45RA+CCR7+. All receptors derive from a man aged 18 to 29 in good health.

The gene calls are TRBV4-3 and TRBJ2-3, with 12 bases lining up with TRBD2. V trimming: 2 bases; J trimming: 0 bases; junction bases outside the gene matches: 6. The length of the CDR3 is 18 residues. Germline CDR1 LGHNA, CDR2 YSLEER. CDR3 residues: CASSQFAGTSGSTDTQYF. The CDR3 nucleotides read TGCGCCAGCAGCCAATTCGCCGGGACTAGCGGGAGCACAGATACGCAGTATTTT.

The V call is TRBV5-5, the J call TRBJ2-1; no reliable D call. V lost 2 bases and J lost 4, with 13 bases in between. The germline V gene has CDR1 SGHKS and CDR2 YYEKEE (reference sequence). The CDR3 totals 15 residues. CDR3 nucleotide sequence: TGTGCCAGCAGCTTCAGCGTCGTCAGTTACAATGAGCAGTTCTTC. This sequence encodes CASSFSVVSYNEQFF.

The chain has TRBV9 and TRBJ2-5; perhaps TRBD1 as D (5 bases). V was pared by 4 bases and J by 0 bases, with 13 bases between. The germline V gene encodes CDR1 SGDLS and CDR2 YYNGEE. The CDR3 spans 15 residues. The CDR3 coding sequence is TGTGCCAGCAGCCCTCGTGGCAGGGACCAAGAGACCCAGTACTTC. Translation: CASSPRGRDQETQYF.

The J gene is TRBJ2-1, the V gene TRBV6-5; D unresolved. The CDR3 has 15 residues. Trimming cost V 6 bases and J 9 bases, with 21 bases left between them. Germline-derived CDR1 and CDR2 are MNHEY and SVGAGI. The CDR3 sequence: CASSRSPRAHIEQFF. For the CDR3, the DNA is TGTGCCAGCAGCCGAAGTCCCCGGGCCCACATTGAGCAGTTCTTC.

This clone was recorded once. V usage is TRBV10-2 and J usage is TRBJ2-1; 8 bases line up with TRBD2. Per germline, CDR1 WSHSY and CDR2 SAAADI. The junction had 11 bases not matched to a gene; V was cut back by 8 bases and J by 2 bases. The CDR3 is 16 residues long. The CDR3 protein is CASSPGPAGAYNEQFF. Written as DNA, the CDR3 is TGCGCCAGCTCCCCTGGCCCAGCGGGAGCCTACAATGAGCAGTTCTTC.

The genes are TRBV11-2 and TRBJ2-1; tentatively, D is TRBD2 (7 bases). The CDR3 consists of 14 residues. V was trimmed by 5 bases and J by 10 bases, leaving 18 bases between them. CDR1 is SGHAT, CDR2 FQNNGV, per germline. CDR3 in DNA: TGTGCCAGCAGCCCGCTACGGGGGGCAGGGGAGCAGTTCTTC. Translating gives CASSPLRGAGEQFF.

The V gene is TRBV4-3, the J gene TRBJ1-2; D gene uncertain. This CDR3 region has 14 residues. Germline V gene sequence: CDR1 LGHNA, CDR2 YSLEER. Trimming stripped 8 bases from V and 1 base from J, with 14 bases between. CDR3 amino acids: CASRPETDNYGYTF. The CDR3 bases are TGCGCCAGCCGCCCGGAGACGGATAACTATGGCTACACCTTC.

This chain joins TRBV29-1 and TRBJ1-2; D may be TRBD1 (5 bases). The CDR3 contains 13 residues. V dropped 4 bases and J dropped 0 bases, with 9 bases sitting between them. Germline CDR1 and CDR2: SQVTM and ANQGSEA. Here the CDR3 DNA reads TGCAGCGTTGTGGACACCGCTAACTATGGCTACACCTTC. It specifies CSVVDTANYGYTF.

The J gene is TRBJ1-1, the V gene TRBV1. TRBV1 has pseudogene status. The CDR3 has 15 amino acids. This chain's CDR3 is CTSSQMVRGNTEAFF. The DNA for the CDR3 is TGCACCAGCAGCCAAATGGTCCGGGGGAACACTGAAGCTTTCTTT.

J is TRBJ2-6 and V is TRBV2; 8 bases align to TRBD1. The CDR3 extends over 16 amino acids. Germline CDR1 SNHLY, CDR2 FYNNEI. The trim removed 2 bases at V and 5 bases at J, leaving 5 bases unmatched. CDR3 amino acids: CASSETQGAWANVLTF. The CDR3 coding sequence is TGTGCCAGCAGTGAAACTCAGGGGGCCTGGGCCAACGTCCTGACTTTC.

To note about this clone: Other DNA variants within this sample encode the same CDR3. The chain uses TRBV27 and TRBJ2-2; 12 positions agree with TRBD2. Germline-derived CDR1 and CDR2 are MNHEY and SMNVEV (reference sequence). The CDR3 sequence is 15 residues long. J lost 5 bases, V lost 4 bases, and 2 bases had no gene match. The CDR3 coding sequence is TGTGCCAGCAGTTCCCTAGCGGGGGGGACCGGGGAGCTGTTTTTT. It translates to CASSSLAGGTGELFF.

V is TRBV11-2 and J is TRBJ1-2; 9 nucleotides align to TRBD1. V shed 2 bases, J shed 2 bases, and the junction held 3 bases outside the gene matches. CDR3 length: 15 residues. Germline V lookup: CDR1 SGHAT, CDR2 FQNNGV. DNA of the CDR3: TGTGCCAGCAGCTTACCCGGGACAGGGAACTATGGCTACACCTTC. This encodes CASSLPGTGNYGYTF.

V and J are TRBV5-4 and TRBJ2-5, with D perhaps given as TRBD1 or TRBD2 (7 bases each). V lost 4 bases and J lost 4, with 17 bases in between. Germline CDR1 reads SGHNT; CDR2 reads YYREEE (reference sequence). The CDR3 has 15 amino acids. This chain's CDR3 is CASSPRQGGGETQYF. CDR3 sequence (DNA): TGTGCCAGCAGCCCAAGACAGGGCGGGGGAGAGACCCAGTACTTC.

This chain joins TRBV7-6 and TRBJ2-5; 10 nucleotides match TRBD1. CDR3 length: 15 amino acids. J lost 4 bases, V lost 5 bases, and 7 bases had no gene match. Germline V gene sequence: CDR1 SGHVS, CDR2 FNYEAQ. CDR3 region: CASSRPTGGRETQYF. In DNA form, the CDR3 reads TGTGCCAGCAGCCGACCGACAGGGGGCCGAGAGACCCAGTACTTC.

This chain connects TRBV28 to TRBJ1-5; possible D gene TRBD1, 5 bases. Trimming took off 3 bases at V and 1 base at J, with 10 bases between the two ends. The CDR3 is made up of 15 amino acids. CDR1 is MDHEN and CDR2 is SYDVKM in the germline V gene. CDR3 sequence (DNA): TGTGCCAGCAGTTTCGAGGGGCAAAGCAATCAGCCCCAGCATTTT. Amino acid sequence: CASSFEGQSNQPQHF.

This clone was detected a few times. The sample carries other DNA sequences with the same CDR3. CDR3 nucleotides: TGTGCCAGCAGCTTAGGACAGTCCTACGAGCAGTACTTC. It translates to CASSLGQSYEQYF. This chain uses TRBV11-2 with TRBJ2-7, with D perhaps TRBD1 (5 bases). Looked up from germline, CDR1 is SGHAT and CDR2 is FQNNGV. Trimming took 1 base from V and 1 from J, leaving 5 bases between them. The CDR3 consists of 13 residues.